Presented here are 18 T cell receptor beta chains from one specimen sequenced in a study of cytomegalovirus exposure and HLA in healthy donors. The PCR ran on 60 Vbeta and 13 Jbeta primers. Generated by immunoSEQ multiplex PCR, the TCRdb table keeps only in-frame clones and is missing some. The table shows under 200,000 clones, with roughly 84% occurring only once. Sample: PBMCs. The receptors derive from a man aged 30-40 years in good health and CMV-seropositive.

V is TRBV7-2 and J is TRBJ2-3; 9 nucleotides agree with TRBD1. J lost 4 bases, V lost 5 bases, and 7 bases had no gene match. The CDR3 is made up of 15 amino acids. Germline V gives CDR1 SGHTA, CDR2 FQGNSA. The CDR3 sequence is CASSPRTGASDTQYF. The DNA of the CDR3 is TGTGCCAGCAGCCCGAGGACAGGGGCCTCAGATACGCAGTATTTT.

V is TRBV7-9 and J is TRBJ1-2, with 7 positions matching TRBD1. J was trimmed by 8 bases and V by 4 bases; bases with no gene match: 7. CDR1 and CDR2 from the germline V gene are SEHNR and FQNEAQ (reference sequence). The CDR3 consists of 13 residues. DNA for the CDR3: TGTGCCAGCAGCTCAGACAGGGTCAGCGGCTACACCTTC. Its protein is CASSSDRVSGYTF.

The rearrangement joins TRBV4-1 to TRBJ2-5; D ambiguous. Germline V gene sequence: CDR1 MGHRA, CDR2 YSYEKL. The ends were cut back, 0 bases at V and 3 bases at J, with 11 bases in the middle. The CDR3 is 15 residues long. CDR3: CASSQDRRREETQYF. DNA of the CDR3: TGCGCCAGCAGCCAAGACCGGCGGAGAGAAGAGACCCAGTACTTC.

The chain has TRBV6-1 and TRBJ2-5; 8 nucleotides match TRBD2. Trimming removed 6 bases from V and 2 bases from J; junction bases left unmatched: 5. Germline lookup yields CDR1 MNHNS and CDR2 SASEGT. This CDR3 region has 14 residues. CDR3 sequence: CASRSGLAQETQYF. In nucleotides, the CDR3 is TGTGCCAGCAGATCTGGACTAGCTCAAGAGACCCAGTACTTC.

As concerns this clone: The germline gene is not matched at one end of the junction; a read error may be the cause. The V call is TRBV2, the J call TRBJ2-5; D gene uncertain. Germline-derived CDR1 and CDR2 are SNHLY and FYNNEI. The CDR3 is made up of 15 amino acids. DNA of the CDR3: TGTGCCGGCAGTGGAGAAGGAGCAGCACAAGAGACCCAGTACTTC. As protein: CAGSGEGAAQETQYF.

CDR3 amino acids: CASSFERGSYEQYF. In DNA form, the CDR3 reads TGTGCCAGCAGCTTTGAGAGAGGGTCCTACGAGCAGTACTTC. V is TRBV13 and J is TRBJ2-5; perhaps TRBD2 as D (5 bases). Gene TRBJ2-7 matches the end of the DNA better, so the J call may be wrong. This CDR3 is built from 14 residues. CDR1 and CDR2 (germline): PRHDT, FYEKMQ (reference sequence).

This clone was detected only a few times. V gene TRBV6-5 combines with J gene TRBJ2-5; D is unresolved. Germline CDR1 is MNHEY and CDR2 is SVGAGI. Trimming took off 2 bases at V and 4 bases at J, with 8 bases between the two ends. This CDR3 contains 13 residues. In DNA, the CDR3 is TGTGCCAGCAGTTACCAGGCTGCAGAGACCCAGTACTTC. Residues: CASSYQAAETQYF.

The rearrangement joins TRBV7-8 to TRBJ2-3; possibly TRBD2 for D (5 bases). Germline CDR1 is SGHVS and CDR2 is FQNEAQ. Between the trimmed V and J ends, which lost 0 bases and 2 bases, there was a span of 15 bases. The CDR3 totals 17 residues. The CDR3 sequence is CASSLAPLAPYTDTQYF. In DNA, the CDR3 is TGTGCCAGCAGCTTAGCGCCCCTAGCTCCCTACACAGATACGCAGTATTTT.

The chain joins TRBV5-5 to TRBJ2-7; 8 bases match TRBD2. Trimming at V came to 0 bases and at J to 0 bases, leaving 8 bases not matched to a gene. The CDR3 sequence is 17 residues long. The germline V gene has CDR1 SGHKS and CDR2 YYEKEE (reference sequence). CDR3 amino acids: CASSLAASGRYSYEQYV. CDR3 in DNA: TGTGCCAGCAGCTTGGCGGCTAGCGGGCGGTACTCCTACGAGCAGTACGTC.

For the CDR3, the DNA is TGTGCCAGCAGTTTCGGGCAGGGACATCCGTACGAGCAGTACTTC. This encodes CASSFGQGHPYEQYF. V gene TRBV27 combines with J gene TRBJ2-5; D is possibly TRBD1 (6 bases). Near its end, the DNA agrees better with TRBJ2-7, so the J call may be wrong. Germline loops: CDR1 MNHEY, CDR2 SMNVEV (reference sequence). This CDR3 region has 15 residues.

This clone has only one observation. The CDR3, as DNA: TGTGCCAGCATAAGGACAGGACTGAACTATGGCTACACCTTC. Translation: CASIRTGLNYGYTF. The chain joins TRBV2 to TRBJ1-2, with TRBD1 identical over 7 bases. Trimming cost V 7 bases and J 2 bases; bases outside gene matches: 7. The CDR3 is 14 amino acids. Germline V gene lookup returns CDR1 SNHLY and CDR2 FYNNEI.

This chain connects TRBV9 to TRBJ2-2; 9 bases map to TRBD2. CDR3 length: 16 amino acids. The J segment lost 6 bases and the V segment lost 4 bases, leaving 10 bases of the junction unmatched. CDR1 is SGDLS and CDR2 is YYNGEE in the germline V gene. The CDR3 coding sequence is TGTGCCAGCAGCACAATGGGGACTAGCCCTTCCGGGGAGCTGTTTTTT. This codes for CASSTMGTSPSGELFF.

The chain combines TRBV27 with TRBJ2-5, with TRBD2 matching over 14 bases. Trimming removed 3 bases from V and 5 bases from J; junction bases left unmatched: 5. The CDR3 is 16 amino acids. Per the germline V gene, CDR1 is MNHEY and CDR2 is SMNVEV (reference sequence). Here the CDR3 reads CASSFGTSGSQETQYF. The CDR3 nucleotides read TGTGCCAGCAGTTTCGGGACTAGCGGGAGTCAGGAGACCCAGTACTTC.

This chain joins TRBV6-5 and TRBJ1-2, with 8 bases matching TRBD1. The CDR3 covers 13 residues. Losses at the gene ends were 6 bases for V and 2 bases for J; bases not matched to a gene: 2. CDR1 is MNHEY, CDR2 SVGAGI, per germline. CDR3 sequence reads: CASSRGPNYGYTF. The DNA of the CDR3 is TGTGCCAGCAGCAGGGGGCCGAACTATGGCTACACCTTC.

Concerning this clone itself: A junction end diverges from the germline sequence, so it may reflect a read error. This chain joins TRBV7-9 and TRBJ1-1; 7 bases agree with TRBD1. The CDR3 contains 14 residues. CDR1 is SEHNR and CDR2 is FQNEAQ in the germline V gene (reference sequence). In DNA, the CDR3 is TGTTCCAGCAGCCCCGACAGGGTCAACACTGAAGCTTTCTTT. This gives the protein CSSSPDRVNTEAFF.

This clone appeared a single time. The chain joins TRBV7-9 to TRBJ2-2; D may be TRBD1 (5 bases). V lost 7 bases, J lost 0 bases, and 12 bases lay in between. Germline lookup yields CDR1 SEHNR and CDR2 FQNEAQ (reference sequence). CDR3 length equals 15 residues. The CDR3 DNA reads as TGTGCCAGCACCGTTTCAGGGCCGAACACCGGGGAGCTGTTTTTT. Protein product: CASTVSGPNTGELFF.

This chain uses TRBV15 with TRBJ2-3; a possible D gene is TRBD1 (7 bases). The CDR3 has 16 amino acids. Looked up from germline, CDR1 is LNHNV and CDR2 is YYDKDF (reference sequence). Deletions cut 5 bases from V and 2 bases from J, with 17 bases between. CDR3 residues: CATSQQGRDPTDTQYF. The DNA of the CDR3 is TGTGCCACCAGCCAACAGGGGCGGGACCCCACAGATACGCAGTATTTT.

This clone was found once. The CDR3 region is CATSRDMGEQYV. The CDR3 region has the DNA TGTGCCACCAGCAGAGATATGGGCGAGCAGTACGTC. V gene TRBV15 combines with J gene TRBJ2-7; D gene uncertain. The CDR3 has 12 residues. Germline CDR1 is LNHNV and CDR2 is YYDKDF (reference sequence). Trimming shortened V by 0 bases and J by 6 bases, and 6 bases separated the two germline ends.